Each of the 10 T cell receptor beta chains below was sequenced from the same sample in a study of beta chain features in type 1 diabetes. The whole isolated RNA underwent reverse transcription, so sequencing captured expressed TCRB transcripts. Repertoires were generated with immunoSEQ multiplex PCR, while TCRdb's copy carries only in-frame clones and drops some. Counted here are around 500,000 clones, 30% occurring once; the ten biggest clones make up 0.06% to 0.07%. Material: naive CD4+ T cells from blood. The receptors were gathered from a man younger than 30 in good health.

The V call is TRBV11-2, the J call TRBJ2-1; 12 bases are a match to TRBD2. This CDR3 is built from 17 residues. Trimming took 1 base from V and 4 from J; bases not matched to a gene: 5. Germline V gene lookup returns CDR1 SGHAT and CDR2 FQNNGV. CDR3 protein: CASSLALAGGPYNEQFF. The CDR3 nucleotides are TGTGCCAGCAGCTTAGCCCTAGCGGGAGGGCCTTACAATGAGCAGTTCTTC. Using reference TRBV11-2 and TRBJ2-1 for the parts outside the CDR3, the full variable domain is EAGVAQSPRYKIIEKRQSVAFWCNPISGHATLYWYQQILGQGPKLLIQFQNNGVVDDSQLPKDRFSAERLKGVDSTLKIQPAKLEDSAVYLCASSLALAGGPYNEQFFGPGTRLTVL.

This clone was seen a handful of times. The chain combines TRBV30 with TRBJ2-7, with 9 bases lining up with TRBD1. Germline V CDR1 and CDR2: GTSNPN, SVGIG (reference sequence). This CDR3 region has 14 residues. The junction had 6 bases not matched to a gene; V was cut back by 4 bases and J by 2 bases. This CDR3 reads CAWTRTGAAYEQYF. As DNA, the CDR3 is TGTGCCTGGACCAGGACAGGGGCGGCCTACGAGCAGTACTTC. The full variable domain, in which reference TRBV30 and TRBJ2-7 provide the parts outside the CDR3, is SQTIHQWPATLVQPVGSPLSLECTVEGTSNPNLYWYRQAAGRGLQLLFYSVGIGQISSEVPQNLSASRPQDRQFILSSKKLLLSDSGFYLCAWTRTGAAYEQYFGPGTRLTVT.

V is TRBV7-2 and J is TRBJ2-5; TRBD2 matches 7 bases. This CDR3 is 15 amino acids long. J gave up 6 bases and V 1 base, and 8 bases lay outside the gene matches. Germline CDR1 reads SGHTA; CDR2 reads FQGNSA. CDR3 nucleotide sequence: TGTGCCAGCAGCTTAGACTACCTAGCGGTTCAGACCCAGTACTTC. Protein: CASSLDYLAVQTQYF.

The rearrangement joins TRBV5-5 to TRBJ2-3, with D possibly being TRBD1 (6 bases). CDR1 SGHKS and CDR2 YYEKEE come from the germline V gene (reference sequence). V dropped 1 base and J dropped 4 bases, with 10 bases sitting between them. This CDR3 region has 14 residues. The CDR3 protein is CASSLRQAADTQYF. For the CDR3, the DNA is TGTGCCAGCAGCTTGAGACAGGCCGCAGATACGCAGTATTTT.

This clone was found once. This chain uses TRBV30 with TRBJ2-7, with 9 bases lining up with TRBD2. The length of the CDR3 is 16 residues. The trim removed 0 bases at V and 2 bases at J, leaving 8 bases unmatched. CDR1 and CDR2 from the germline V gene are GTSNPN and SVGIG (reference sequence). The CDR3 protein is CAWSVSWTSVTYEQYF. CDR3 nucleotides: TGTGCCTGGAGTGTATCTTGGACTAGCGTGACCTACGAGCAGTACTTC.

The rearrangement joins TRBV25-1 to TRBJ1-1; D might be TRBD1 (6 bases). The germline V gene encodes CDR1 MGHDK and CDR2 SYGVNS. The CDR3 sequence is 14 residues long. Trimming removed 3 bases at V and 4 bases at J, with 12 bases between. CDR3 nucleotide sequence: TGTGCCAGCAGTGAGGGAGGGGGTATCACTGAAGCTTTCTTT. It translates to CASSEGGGITEAFF.

The CDR3 region is CASSLGTGNTIYF. The CDR3, as DNA: TGTGCCAGCAGCTTGGGGACTGGAAACACCATATATTTT. This chain links TRBV7-9 with TRBJ1-3; D call uncertain. Trimming removed 3 bases at V and 2 bases at J, with 5 bases between. CDR3 length: 13 residues. Germline CDR1 is SEHNR and CDR2 is FQNEAQ (reference sequence). Variable domain in full (rest from reference TRBV7-9 and TRBJ1-3): DTGVSQNPRHKITKRGQNVTFRCDPISEHNRLYWYRQTLGQGPEFLTYFQNEAQLEKSRLLSDRFSAERPKGSFSTLEIQRTEQGDSAMYLCASSLGTGNTIYFGEGSWLTVV.

The V and J genes are TRBV28 and TRBJ2-6; D not resolved. The CDR3 runs 13 residues. V lost 3 bases to trimming and J lost 3 bases, with 3 bases between them. CDR1 and CDR2 (germline): MDHEN, SYDVKM. The CDR3 reads CASSLLGANVLTF. CDR3 in DNA: TGTGCCAGCAGTTTGCTTGGGGCCAACGTCCTGACTTTC.

This clone showed up just a few times. This chain joins TRBV7-2 and TRBJ1-1; TRBD1 might be the D (6 bases). V lost 2 bases to trimming and J lost 4 bases, with 14 bases between them. The CDR3 contains 15 residues. Germline loops: CDR1 SGHTA, CDR2 FQGNSA. The CDR3 nucleotides are TGTGCCAGCAGCTTACAGGGCAGGGGAGGCACTGAAGCTTTCTTT. This sequence encodes CASSLQGRGGTEAFF.

The rearrangement joins TRBV25-1 to TRBJ2-1; 7 positions match TRBD2. Trimming removed 5 bases from V and 10 bases from J; junction bases left unmatched: 8. The V gene's germline CDR1 is MGHDK and CDR2 SYGVNS. The CDR3 extends over 13 amino acids. The CDR3 coding sequence is TGTGCCAGCAGTCGGGACTACCTCTCAGAGCAGTTCTTC. It codes for CASSRDYLSEQFF. Using reference TRBV25-1 and TRBJ2-1 for the parts outside the CDR3, the full variable domain is EADIYQTPRYLVIGTGKKITLECSQTMGHDKMYWYQQDPGMELHLIHYSYGVNSTEKGDLSSESTVSRIRTEHFPLTLESARPSHTSQYLCASSRDYLSEQFFGPGTRLTVL.